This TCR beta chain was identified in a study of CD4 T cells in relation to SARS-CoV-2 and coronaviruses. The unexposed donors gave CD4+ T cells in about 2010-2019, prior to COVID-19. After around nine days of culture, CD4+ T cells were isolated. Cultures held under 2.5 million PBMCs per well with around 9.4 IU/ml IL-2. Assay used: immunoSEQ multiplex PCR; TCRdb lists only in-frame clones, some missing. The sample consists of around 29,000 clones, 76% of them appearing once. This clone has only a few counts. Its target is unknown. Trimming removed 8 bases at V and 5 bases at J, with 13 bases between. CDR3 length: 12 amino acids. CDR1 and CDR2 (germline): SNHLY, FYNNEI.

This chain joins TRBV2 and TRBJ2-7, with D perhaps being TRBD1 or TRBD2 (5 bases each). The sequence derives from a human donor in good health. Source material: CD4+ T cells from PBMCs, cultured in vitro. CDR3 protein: CASGWGTNEQYF. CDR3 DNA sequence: TGTGCCAGCGGATGGGGGACCAACGAGCAGTACTTC.